This T cell receptor (beta chain) was obtained from a study of shared clonotypes between healthy human individuals. This clone was seen a single time. TCRdb's table, derived via immunoSEQ multiplex PCR, lists solely in-frame clones and lacks some. Of about 2.3 million clones listed, approximately 95% are singletons. This CDR3 is 14 amino acids long. The V gene end was trimmed by 8 bases and the J gene end by 8 bases; junction bases not matched to a gene: 11. Germline V gene data show CDR1 as WNHNN and CDR2 as SYGVQD (reference sequence). The chain carries TRBV10-1 and TRBJ1-4; 7 nucleotides align to TRBD1. The sequenced material came from naive CD4+ T cells from PBMCs. Subset described: CD45RA+ positively selected. The clonotype was recovered from a man between 18 and 35 years old in good health. Some clones in this sample may be carry-over from other donors' samples. The chain's CDR3 is CASPREGGREKLFF. In DNA form, the CDR3 reads TGCGCCAGCCCCCGAGAAGGGGGCAGGGAAAAACTGTTTTTT.